This T cell receptor (beta chain) was observed in a study of cytomegalovirus exposure and HLA in healthy donors. Overall study context: Earlier sequencing of 200 million or so T cells yielded 100 million to 120 million unique TCR beta sequences. Study observations and caveats: With later analysis, a missense DCLRE1C variant became linked to TCR beta V- and J-gene trimming. A later analysis reported that several of the most significant clusters appeared to be linked to common viral pathogens, among them Epstein-Barr virus. Near-uniform donor sequencing depth was presumed by presence/absence analyses.

About this clone: Its target is not known.

Use of 60 Vbeta and 13 Jbeta primers characterized the PCR. The protocol was immunoSEQ multiplex PCR, while the TCRdb copy is restricted to in-frame clones and leaves out a portion. The repertoire holds about 170,000 clones, with 79% as singletons. Trimming removed 2 bases from V and 0 bases from J, with 7 bases in between. CDR3 length: 14 residues. Germline CDR1 KGHSH, CDR2 LQKENI. What was sequenced was PBMCs. The TCR was taken from a woman between 50 and 59 years old in good health and CMV-seronegative. The V call is TRBV18, the J call TRBJ2-5; D gene ambiguous. For the CDR3, the DNA is TGTGCCAGCTCACCATTTCCGTACCAAGAGACCCAGTACTTC. Translating gives CASSPFPYQETQYF.